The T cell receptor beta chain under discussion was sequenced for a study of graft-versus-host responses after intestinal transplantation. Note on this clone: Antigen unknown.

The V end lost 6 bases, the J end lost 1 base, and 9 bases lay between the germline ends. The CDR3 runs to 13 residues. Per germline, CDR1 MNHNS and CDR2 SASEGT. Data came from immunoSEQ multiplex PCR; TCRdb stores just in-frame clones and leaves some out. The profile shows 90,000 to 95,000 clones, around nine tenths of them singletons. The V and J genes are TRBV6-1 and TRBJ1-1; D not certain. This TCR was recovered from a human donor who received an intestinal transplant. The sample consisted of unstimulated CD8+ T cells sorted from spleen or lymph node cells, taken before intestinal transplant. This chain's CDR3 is CASSPRENTEAFF. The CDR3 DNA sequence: TGTGCCAGCAGCCCTCGGGAGAACACTGAAGCTTTCTTT.